The entry that follows covers one T cell receptor (beta chain) sequence. Its target is unknown. These data are taken from a study of CD8 T cells in Susac syndrome. General observations from the study: As the study acknowledged, the number of individuals who were part of its TCR sequencing and HLA analysis was relatively small.

The V end lost 4 bases, the J end lost 6 bases, and 10 bases lay between the germline ends. The CDR3 has 13 residues. Germline assignment: CDR1 MNHEY and CDR2 SMNVEV (reference sequence). An input of about 0.5 to 1 ug of RNA was subjected to reverse transcription using random hexamers. By means of immunoSEQ multiplex PCR, TCR beta CDR3 spanning 54 Vbeta and 13 Jbeta underwent amplification. TCRdb called the immunoSEQ multiplex PCR reads again in MiXCR, with one record for every CDR3 protein. This table holds tens of thousands of distinct CDR3 sequences, around 94% found once. Sequenced sample: CD8+ T cells from PBMCs. The chain employs TRBV27 and TRBJ1-5; D might be TRBD1 (6 bases). This receptor was taken from a human donor in good health. CDR3 region: CASSWGARQPQHF. For the CDR3, the DNA is TGTGCCAGCAGTTGGGGGGCTCGTCAGCCCCAGCATTTT.